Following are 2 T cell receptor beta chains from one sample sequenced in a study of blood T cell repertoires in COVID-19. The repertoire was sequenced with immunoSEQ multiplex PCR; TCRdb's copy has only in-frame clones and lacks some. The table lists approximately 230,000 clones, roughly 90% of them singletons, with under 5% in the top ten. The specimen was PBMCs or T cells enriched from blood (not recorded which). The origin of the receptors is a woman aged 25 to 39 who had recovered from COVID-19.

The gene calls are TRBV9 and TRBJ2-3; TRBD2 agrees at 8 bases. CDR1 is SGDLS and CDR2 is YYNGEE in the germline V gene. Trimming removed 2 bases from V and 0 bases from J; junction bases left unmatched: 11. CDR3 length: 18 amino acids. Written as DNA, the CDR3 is TGTGCCAGCAGCGTCTTAGCGGGGACCCGGACTAGCACAGATACGCAGTATTTT. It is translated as CASSVLAGTRTSTDTQYF.

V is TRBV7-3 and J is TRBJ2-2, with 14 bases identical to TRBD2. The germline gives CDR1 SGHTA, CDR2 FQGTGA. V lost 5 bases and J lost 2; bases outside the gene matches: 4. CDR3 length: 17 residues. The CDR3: CASSTGTSGGNTGELFF. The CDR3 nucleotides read TGTGCCAGCAGCACCGGGACTAGCGGGGGAAACACCGGGGAGCTGTTTTTT.